A selection of T cell receptor beta chains follows, all from one sample in a study of cytomegalovirus exposure and HLA in healthy donors. Sequenced by immunoSEQ multiplex PCR; TCRdb stores in-frame clones only, minus some. The sample lists roughly 170,000 clones; around 82% were seen once. Sequencing input: PBMCs. Receptors originate from a woman aged 45-59 years in good health and CMV-seropositive. Both conserved end residues are part of each CDR3. A D gene is named only where the DNA matches it firmly. Size is omitted from some rows. Given values are once, few, many or a class for expanded clones.

TRBD1	TRBV15	.	TRBJ2-1	TGTGCCACCACCCGGGACAGGGGTAACAATGAGCAGTTCTTC	CATTRDRGNNEQFF
.	TRBV7-9	few	TRBJ1-1	TGTGCCAGCAGCTTAGAAGGGGGCACTGAAGCTTTCTTT	CASSLEGGTEAFF
TRBD1	TRBV10-3	few	TRBJ1-2	TGTGCCACCAAGACAGGGCAGACTAACTATGGCTACACCTTC	CATKTGQTNYGYTF
.	TRBV5-1	many	TRBJ1-1	TGCGCCAGCAGCTTGGATTGGGGAGAGGACACTGAAGCTTTCTTT	CASSLDWGEDTEAFF
.	TRBV7-8	.	TRBJ1-4	TGTGCCAGCAGCCCTCGGACAGATTTTAATGAAAAACTGTTTTTT	CASSPRTDFNEKLFF
TRBD1	TRBV15	.	TRBJ2-7	TGTGCCACCAGCAGAGACCCCGGGACAGGGAGCGAGCAGTACTTC	CATSRDPGTGSEQYF
TRBD1	TRBV10-3	.	TRBJ2-7	TGTGCCATCAGTGAGTCCCCAGGGGGCCACGAGCAGTACTTC	CAISESPGGHEQYF
.	TRBV16	.	TRBJ2-7	TGTGCCAGCGGTATAGGGGGAACCTACGAGCAGTACTTC	CASGIGGTYEQYF
TRBD1	TRBV13	.	TRBJ2-7	TGTGCCAGCAGCCCAACCGGGACAGGGGACTACGAGCAGTACTTC	CASSPTGTGDYEQYF
.	TRBV5-1	.	TRBJ1-1	TGCGCCAGCAGTGACAGCGAACATACTGAAGCTTTCTTT	CASSDSEHTEAFF
TRBD2	TRBV7-9	once	TRBJ2-1	TGTGCCAGCAGCTCAAGACTAGCGGGGGGGCAGGAGCAGTTCTTC	CASSSRLAGGQEQFF
TRBD2	TRBV2	.	TRBJ2-1	TGTGCCAGCAGTGGACTAGCGGGGGTTGAGCAGTTCTTC	CASSGLAGVEQFF
.	TRBV18	.	TRBJ2-3	TGTGCCAGCTCACCCTCGAGGGGGGGCGCGGGCACAGATACGCAGTATTTT	CASSPSRGGAGTDTQYF
.	TRBV5-1	few	TRBJ2-2	TGCGCCAGCAGCTTCGGTGGTAGCGCGAACACCGGGGAGCTGTTTTTT	CASSFGGSANTGELFF
TRBD2	TRBV10-3	.	TRBJ2-1	TGTGCCATCAGTGAGTCTGGTAGCGGGGTCAATGAGCAGTTCTTC	CAISESGSGVNEQFF
.	TRBV5-1	.	TRBJ2-2	TGCGCCAGCAGCTTGGAAGGCAAGCGGACCGGGGAGCTGTTTTTT	CASSLEGKRTGELFF
.	TRBV5-4	.	TRBJ1-2	TGTGCCAGCAGCTTGTATTTGAGGAGAGGTAGCTATGGCTACACCTTC	CASSLYLRRGSYGYTF
.	TRBV7-6	few	TRBJ2-6	TGTGCCAGCAGCTTAGATCCGTACGCGGACTCTGGGGCCAACGTCCTGACTTTC	CASSLDPYADSGANVLTF
.	TRBV5-1	.	TRBJ2-4	TGCGCCAGCAGCTTTGGGCAGAGGGACATTCAGTACTTC	CASSFGQRDIQYF
.	TRBV6-1	.	TRBJ1-1	TGTGCCAGCAGTGAAGTCCAGGGGAACACTGAAGCTTTCTTT	CASSEVQGNTEAFF
TRBD2	TRBV18	.	TRBJ2-1	TGTGCCAGCTCACCGACTAGCGGGGCATACAATGAGCAGTTCTTC	CASSPTSGAYNEQFF
TRBD1	TRBV4-1	.	TRBJ1-2	TGCGCCAGCAGCCGGGAAGGACAGGGAGTTTACTATGGCTACACCTTC	CASSREGQGVYYGYTF
.	TRBV6-4	.	TRBJ2-1	TGTGCCAGCAGTCAGGAGCGGTCCTACAATGAGCAGTTCTTC	CASSQERSYNEQFF
.	TRBV9	.	TRBJ2-2	TGTGCCAGCAGCGTAATCGCGGGGGCCGTTAGAACCGGGGAGCTGTTTTTT	CASSVIAGAVRTGELFF
.	TRBV5-6	.	TRBJ2-7	TGTGCCAGCAGCTTGGGACCAGGGGGGCCCTACGAGCAGTACTTC	CASSLGPGGPYEQYF
TRBD1	TRBV5-1	.	TRBJ2-7	TGCGCCAGCAGCGGACAGGGTTCATACGAGCAGTACTTC	CASSGQGSYEQYF
.	TRBV7-9	.	TRBJ1-1	TGTGCCAGCAGCTTCTTAACAGAGAACACTGAAGCTTTCTTT	CASSFLTENTEAFF
.	TRBV7-3	.	TRBJ1-1	TGTGCCAGCAGCCAAACAGGATCGAACACTGAAGCTTTCTTT	CASSQTGSNTEAFF